This T cell receptor beta chain is from a study of shared clonotypes between healthy human individuals. On this clone: Its antigen remains unknown.

Study observations and caveats: Clonotype sharing among the donors was expected to vary with sequencing depth.

This CDR3 has 15 amino acids. V was shortened by 1 base and J by 3 bases, with 12 bases between the two germline ends. CDR1 and CDR2 (germline): SGHTA, FQGNSA. Some clones are missing from TCRdb's copy, which holds only in-frame ones; the method was immunoSEQ multiplex PCR. The sample carries about a million clones, around 76% recorded once. Sequenced material: memory CD4+ T cells sorted from blood. Indicated subset: CD45RA-negative fraction. This chain links TRBV7-2 with TRBJ1-1, with D unclear. The source of this sequence is a man aged 18 to 30 in good health. CDR3 sequence: CASSLVSGFYTEAFF. The CDR3 DNA reads TGTGCCAGCAGCTTAGTATCGGGATTTTACACTGAAGCTTTCTTT.